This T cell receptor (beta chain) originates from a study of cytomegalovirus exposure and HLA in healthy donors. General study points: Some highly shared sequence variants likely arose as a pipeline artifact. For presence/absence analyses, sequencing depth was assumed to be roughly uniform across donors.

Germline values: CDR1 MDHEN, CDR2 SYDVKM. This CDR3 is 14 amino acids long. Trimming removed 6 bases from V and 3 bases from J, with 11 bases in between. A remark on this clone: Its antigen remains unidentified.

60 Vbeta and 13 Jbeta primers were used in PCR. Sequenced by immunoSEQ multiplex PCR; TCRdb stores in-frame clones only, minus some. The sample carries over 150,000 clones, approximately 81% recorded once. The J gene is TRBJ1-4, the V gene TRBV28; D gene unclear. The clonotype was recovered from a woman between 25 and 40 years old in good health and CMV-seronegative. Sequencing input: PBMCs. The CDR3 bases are TGTGCCAGCAGGCTCAGGTCCCCTAATGAAAAACTGTTTTTT. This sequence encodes CASRLRSPNEKLFF. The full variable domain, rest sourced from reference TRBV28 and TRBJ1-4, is DVKVTQSSRYLVKRTGEKVFLECVQDMDHENMFWYRQDPGLGLRLIYFSYDVKMKEKGDIPEGYSVSREKKERFSLILESASTNQTSMYLCASRLRSPNEKLFFGSGTQLSVL.